One and the same sample provided the 15 T cell receptor beta chains below, sequenced in a study of T cells in women clearing cervical HPV infection. TCRdb's table, derived via immunoSEQ multiplex PCR, lists solely in-frame clones and lacks some. The sample's table shows about 40,000 clones. Sequencing was done on a sample of blood buffy coat. These TCRs come from a woman aged 18-70 years with a cervical HPV16 infection that either progressed to CIN3+ or cleared (not recorded which).

Comments on this clone: The CDR3 end lies 3 residues beyond the end of the read and is filled in from the germline J gene. This chain uses TRBV19 with TRBJ2-3; D remains ambiguous. The CDR3 extends over 17 amino acids. In germline, CDR1 is LNHDA, CDR2 SQIVND (reference sequence). The CDR3 here is CASSIGVRRSSNQPQYF. The DNA read from the CDR3 is TGTGCCAGTAGTATAGGAGTGCGGCGTTCCAGCAATCAGCCG. Combining the CDR3 with reference TRBV19 and TRBJ2-3 gives the whole variable domain DGGITQSPKYLFRKEGQNVTLSCEQNLNHDAMYWYRQDPGQGLRLIYYSQIVNDFQKGDIAEGYSVSREKKESFPLTVTSAQKNPTAFYLCASSIGVRRSSNQPQYFGPGTRLTVL.

On this clone itself: The missing CDR3 end, 3 residues past where the read stops, is filled in from the germline J gene. V usage is TRBV5-4 and J usage is TRBJ2-3; D might be TRBD2 (6 bases). Germline assignment: CDR1 SGHNT and CDR2 YYREEE (reference sequence). The V and J ends lost 4 bases and 2 bases respectively, with 17 bases between them. CDR3 size: 16 residues. The CDR3 region is CASSTFHGGVTDTQYF. The sequenced part of the CDR3 DNA is TGTGCCAGCAGCACGTTCCACGGAGGGGTCACAGATACG.

Note on this clone: The CDR3 extends 3 residues past the end of the read, so its final part is completed from the germline J gene. This chain uses TRBV30 with TRBJ1-2; 7 bases fit TRBD1. Looked up from germline, CDR1 is GTSNPN and CDR2 is SVGIG (reference sequence). The CDR3 runs to 13 residues. The part of the CDR3 DNA that was read is TGTGCCTGGAACCGGAGGGGGCGAGAGACC. Protein product: CAWNRRGRET. From start to end, the CDR3 is CAWNRRGRETYTF.

Of note for this clone: Read coverage stops 3 residues before the CDR3 terminus; the germline J gene supplies the remainder. The genes are TRBV7-9 and TRBJ1-2, with D possibly matching TRBD1 (5 bases). V shed 5 bases and J shed 6 bases, with 13 bases lying between them. CDR1 is SEHNR and CDR2 is FQNEAQ in the germline V gene (reference sequence). The CDR3 is 13 residues long. The sequenced part of the CDR3 DNA is TGTGCCAGCAGCCCTAGGGCGACAGATGGC. Translated: CASSPRATDG. In full, the CDR3 is CASSPRATDGYTF.

With regard to this clone: The read gets to within 3 residues of the CDR3 end, and the germline J gene fills in the rest. V gene TRBV2 combines with J gene TRBJ2-7, with 7 bases matching TRBD2. J was trimmed by 2 bases and V by 0 bases; bases with no gene match: 4. There are 15 residues in the CDR3. CDR1 is SNHLY and CDR2 is FYNNEI in the germline V gene. CDR3: CASSEARGTPYEQYF. Partial CDR3 DNA: TGTGCCAGCAGTGAAGCGCGGGGGACCCCCTACGAG.

The CDR3 region is CASSESPQGGYTF. The covered CDR3 bases are TGTGCCAGCAGTGAGAGCCCTCAGGGCGGC. The chain links TRBV2 to TRBJ1-2; TRBD1 is a possible D gene (5 bases). Read sequence stops 3 residues before the CDR3 end, and the germline J gene provides the missing end. The CDR3 has 13 residues. Germline CDR1 reads SNHLY; CDR2 reads FYNNEI. Filled out from reference TRBV2 and TRBJ1-2, the complete variable domain reads EPEVTQTPSHQVTQMGQEVILRCVPISNHLYFYWYRQILGQKVEFLVSFYNNEISEKSEIFDDQFSVERPDGSNFTLKIRSTKLEDSAMYFCASSESPQGGYTFGSGTRLTVV.

As to this clone: The read is 3 residues too short to cover the CDR3 end, so that end is filled in from the germline J gene. V usage is TRBV7-2 and J usage is TRBJ2-2; 10 nucleotides align to TRBD2. Trimming took 5 bases from V and 5 from J; bases not matched to a gene: 5. Germline assignment: CDR1 SGHTA and CDR2 FQGNSA. This CDR3 has 15 residues. The CDR3 protein is CASSASGRPTGELFF. CDR3 DNA, as far as it was read: TGTGCCAGCAGCGCTAGCGGGAGACCGACCGGGGAG. The full variable domain, in which reference TRBV7-2 and TRBJ2-2 provide the parts outside the CDR3, is GAGVSQSPSNKVTEKGKDVELRCDPISGHTALYWYRQSLGQGLEFLIYFQGNSAPDKSGLPSDRFSAERTGGSVSTLTIQRTQQEDSAVYLCASSASGRPTGELFFGEGSRLTVL.

Regarding this clone: The sequenced fragment ends 3 residues before the CDR3 boundary, so the rest is inferred from the germline J gene. The chain employs TRBV14 and TRBJ1-1; D is ambiguous. Trimming pared 1 base from V and 4 bases from J, leaving 10 bases between. The CDR3 loop spans 14 amino acids. CDR1 is SGHDN, CDR2 FVKESK, per germline. The CDR3 spells CASSQVERVTEAFF. CDR3 DNA, as far as it was read: TGTGCCAGCAGCCAAGTTGAACGGGTCACTGAA.

Worth noting for this clone: The read ends 3 residues early relative to the CDR3; the germline J gene fills the gap. At the DNA level, this CDR3 is encoded by other sequences in the same sample as well. The rearrangement joins TRBV20-1 to TRBJ1-1; D not resolved. Germline V gives CDR1 DFQATT, CDR2 SNEGSKA (reference sequence). The CDR3 totals 11 residues. Trimming pared 3 bases from V and 4 bases from J, leaving 6 bases between. The CDR3 reads CSARSFTEAFF. The DNA read from the CDR3 is TGCAGTGCTAGGTCCTTCACTGAA.

As to this clone: The read comes to an end 3 residues before the CDR3 does, leaving the germline J gene to fill in the end. This sequence joins TRBV4-2 and TRBJ2-3; D is perhaps TRBD1 (6 bases). V lost 4 bases and J lost 0, with 17 bases in between. Germline lookup yields CDR1 LGHNA and CDR2 YNFKEQ. The CDR3 length is 17 residues. The DNA read from the CDR3 is TGTGCCAGCAGCCCCACCGGGACATCGGATAGCACAGATACG. Translating it yields CASSPTGTSDSTDT. The whole CDR3 reads CASSPTGTSDSTDTQYF.

CDR3 bases read: TGCGCCAGCAGCTTGTCCAGCGGGGGCCTAAGCTCCTACAATGAG. It translates to CASSLSSGGLSSYNE. The full-length CDR3 reads as CASSLSSGGLSSYNEQFF. The chain carries TRBV5-1 and TRBJ2-1; 8 bases align to TRBD2. The missing CDR3 end, 3 residues past where the read stops, is filled in from the germline J gene. The CDR3 length is 18 residues. CDR1 is SGHRS and CDR2 is YFSETQ in the germline V gene. V was clipped by 1 base and J by 0 bases; unmatched bases: 9.

Of note for this clone: The read falls 3 residues short of the CDR3 end, and the missing part is taken from the germline J gene. This chain links TRBV27 with TRBJ2-7, with TRBD1 as a possible D gene (5 bases). The CDR3 length is 16 residues. Trimming removed 7 bases from V and 0 bases from J, with 19 bases in between. Germline V gives CDR1 MNHEY, CDR2 SMNVEV (reference sequence). Incomplete CDR3 DNA: TGTGCCAGCAAGTTCGCAGGGCCGCTGAGCTCCTACGAG. Translating it yields CASKFAGPLSSYE. The entire CDR3 protein is CASKFAGPLSSYEQYF.

About this clone itself: The read terminates 3 residues before the CDR3 end, so the remaining end is supplied by the germline J gene. This chain joins TRBV10-2 and TRBJ2-3; D possibly corresponds to TRBD1 (6 bases). This CDR3 is built from 15 residues. In germline, CDR1 is WSHSY, CDR2 SAAADI. CDR3 DNA, as far as it was read: TGCGCCAGCAGTGAGTCGGGTGCAGAGGGGGAGACG. Amino acids: CASSESGAEGET. The whole CDR3 is CASSESGAEGETQYF.

Remarks on this clone: Read coverage stops 3 residues before the CDR3 terminus; the germline J gene supplies the remainder. The chain joins TRBV3-1 (or the pseudogene TRBV3-2) to TRBJ2-2, with 11 nucleotides matching TRBD1. Unmatched junction bases numbered 9, after V lost 3 bases and J lost 3 bases. Per the germline V gene, CDR1 is LGHDT and CDR2 is YNNKEL (reference sequence). The CDR3 covers 18 residues. The CDR3 protein is CASSQPLRTGGDTGELFF. The part of the CDR3 DNA that was read is TGTGCCAGCAGCCAGCCGCTACGGACAGGGGGCGACACCGGGGAG.

Remarks on this clone: The read stops 3 residues short of the end of the CDR3; the missing end is completed from the germline J gene. V gene TRBV2 combines with J gene TRBJ1-2, with 12 positions matching TRBD1. The ends lost 9 bases at V and 0 bases at J; junction bases unmatched: 5. The CDR3 is 15 residues long. Germline V CDR1 and CDR2: SNHLY, FYNNEI. The CDR3 here is CASGTGGFSNYGYTF. CDR3 DNA, as far as it was read: TGTGCCAGTGGGACAGGGGGCTTCTCTAACTATGGC. The entire variable domain, with the rest obtained from reference TRBV2 and TRBJ1-2, is as follows: EPEVTQTPSHQVTQMGQEVILRCVPISNHLYFYWYRQILGQKVEFLVSFYNNEISEKSEIFDDQFSVERPDGSNFTLKIRSTKLEDSAMYFCASGTGGFSNYGYTFGSGTRLTVV.